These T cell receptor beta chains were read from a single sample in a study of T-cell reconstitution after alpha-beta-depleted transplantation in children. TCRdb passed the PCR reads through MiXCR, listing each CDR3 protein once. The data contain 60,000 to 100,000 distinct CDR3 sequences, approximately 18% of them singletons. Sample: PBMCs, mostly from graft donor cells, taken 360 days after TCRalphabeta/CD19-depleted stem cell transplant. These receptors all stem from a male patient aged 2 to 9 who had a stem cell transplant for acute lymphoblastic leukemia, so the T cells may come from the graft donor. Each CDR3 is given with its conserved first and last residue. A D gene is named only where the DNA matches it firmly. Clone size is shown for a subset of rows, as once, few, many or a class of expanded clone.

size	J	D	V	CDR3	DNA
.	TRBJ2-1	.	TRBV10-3	CTISVLAGTDEQFF	TGTACCATCAGTGTCCTCGCGGGCACGGATGAGCAGTTCTTC
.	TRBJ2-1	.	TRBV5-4	CASSLSGPSYNEQFF	TGTGCCAGCAGCTTGTCAGGGCCCTCCTACAATGAGCAGTTCTTC
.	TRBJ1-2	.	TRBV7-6	CASSKGANYGYTF	TGTGCCAGCAGCAAGGGAGCTAACTATGGCTACACCTTC
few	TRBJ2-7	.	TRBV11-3	CASSFRRTYEQYF	TGTGCCAGCAGCTTTAGGAGAACCTACGAGCAGTACTTC
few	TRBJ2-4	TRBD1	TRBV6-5	CASSYAPTGDRGKNIQYF	TGTGCCAGCAGTTACGCCCCCACCGGCGACAGGGGCAAAAACATTCAGTACTTC
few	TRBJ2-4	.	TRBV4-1	CASSQHQLGGGAKNIQYF	TGCGCCAGCAGCCAACATCAGTTGGGAGGGGGGGCCAAAAACATTCAGTACTTC
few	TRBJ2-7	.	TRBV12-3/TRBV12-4	CASSLGAGRRTYEQYF	TGTGCCAGCAGTTTAGGGGCAGGGCGGCGCACCTACGAGCAGTACTTC
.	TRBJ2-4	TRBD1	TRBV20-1	CSASGKTGIQYF	TGCAGTGCTAGCGGGAAGACAGGGATTCAGTACTTC
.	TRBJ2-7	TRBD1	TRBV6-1	CASSRDRAFYEQYF	TGTGCCAGCAGCAGGGACAGGGCGTTCTACGAGCAGTACTTC
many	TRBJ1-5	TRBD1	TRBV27	CASSFTGQGLNQPQHF	TGTGCCAGCAGTTTTACGGGACAGGGGTTGAATCAGCCCCAGCATTTT
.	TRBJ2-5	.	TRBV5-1	CASSLFEGPPSLETQYF	TGCGCCAGCAGCTTGTTTGAAGGGCCGCCTTCGCTAGAGACCCAGTACTTC
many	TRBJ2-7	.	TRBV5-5	CASSLVGGGSTYEQYF	TGTGCCAGCAGCTTGGTCGGAGGGGGTAGTACCTACGAGCAGTACTTC
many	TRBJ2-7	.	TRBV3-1	CASRLGGMGSGSEQYF	TGTGCCAGCAGACTCGGAGGGATGGGTTCGGGATCCGAGCAGTACTTC
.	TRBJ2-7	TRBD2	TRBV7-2	CASSKGLAVREQYF	TGTGCCAGCAGCAAGGGACTAGCTGTGAGGGAGCAGTACTTC
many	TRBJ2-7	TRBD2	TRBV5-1	CASSLVLAGAPEQYF	TGCGCCAGCAGCTTAGTTCTAGCGGGAGCTCCCGAGCAGTACTTC
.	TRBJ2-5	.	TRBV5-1	CASAIEQGEKETQYF	TGCGCCAGCGCCATCGAACAGGGAGAAAAAGAGACCCAGTACTTC
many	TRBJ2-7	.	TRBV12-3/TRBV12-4	CASSPGTHYEQYF	TGTGCCAGCAGTCCCGGGACGCACTACGAGCAGTACTTC
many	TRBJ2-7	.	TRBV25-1	CASSEYNSFHEQYF	TGTGCCAGCAGTGAATATAATAGTTTCCACGAGCAGTACTTC
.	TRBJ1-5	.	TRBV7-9	CASSPQGSNQPQHF	TGTGCCAGCAGCCCACAAGGAAGCAATCAGCCCCAGCATTTT
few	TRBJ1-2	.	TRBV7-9	CASARAVNYGYTF	TGTGCCAGCGCCAGGGCGGTCAACTATGGCTACACCTTC
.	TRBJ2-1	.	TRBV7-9	CASSWDPTPRNNEQFF	TGTGCCAGCAGCTGGGACCCAACACCCCGTAACAATGAGCAGTTCTTC